The entry below describes one TCR beta chain. Antigen specificity is unknown. The treatment was: roughly 11-day PBMC culture with coronavirus spike peptide pools or control peptides (ViraFEST assay). An unexposed donor provided the CD4+ T cells, which were collected before the COVID-19 pandemic (2011-2018). At both days 3 and 7, half the medium was replaced with fresh IL-2 medium. Whenever cell numbers allowed, CD4+ T cells from unexposed donors were probed with SARS-CoV-2 S/N and four cold-coronavirus spikes. Sequence data for DNA of cultured CD4+ T cells were generated by the Oncomine TCR Beta short-read assay. The template was genomic DNA from cultured CD4+ T cells. TCRdb passed the PCR reads through MiXCR, listing each CDR3 protein once. The data show around 10,000 distinct CDR3 sequences, 34% seen once. The entry originates in a study of vaccination and CD4 T cells after COVID-19. As for the study in general: For post-vaccine samples, collection took place a median approximately 72 days after dose two, ranging from 14 to 241.

This CDR3 spans 15 amino acids. Study conclusions and caveats: Spike mono-reactivity was found in 304 of 307 vaccine-specific clones from convalescent patients.

This TCR was sampled from a human donor in good health. The sample taken for sequencing was CD4+ T cells from blood, cultured in vitro. This chain connects TRBV21-1 to TRBJ1-1; the table's D call, TRBD1, has no DNA check behind it. TRBV21-1 is tagged as a pseudogene. CDR3 in DNA: TGTGCCAGCAGCCACTTGGGAAAACAGGGGTCGGTAGCTTTCTTT. Its protein is CASSHLGKQGSVAFF.